Detailed here is one T cell receptor beta chain. Its antigen is as yet unknown. The CDR3 sequence is 12 residues long. V lost 7 bases, J lost 5 bases, and 11 bases lay in between. These data are taken from a study of regulatory T cells in long-lasting Graves disease. Overall study: The term persistent Graves' disease signified upward of 5 years on antithyroid drugs with positive TSH receptor antibodies. Study-wide results and caveats: The study examined only peripheral blood, not thyroid tissue. Newly diagnosed disease favored TRBV20-1 and TRBJ2-1 over persistent disease. Public clonotype sharing was higher in persistent than newly diagnosed patients.

Building the TCR beta libraries relied on iRepertoire HTBI primers, and CDR3 regions underwent Arm-PCR. TCRdb recomputed calls from the multiplex PCR reads with MiXCR, one row per CDR3 protein. In the table there are 300,000 to 350,000 distinct CDR3 sequences, around 20% of which are singletons. Time point of the sample: persistent/refractory GD, antithyroid drugs over 5 years with positive TRAb. Following extraction of RNA from PBMCs, that RNA was used to make the TCR library. This rearrangement joins TRBV12-3 or TRBV12-4 to TRBJ2-5, with a weak D call TRBD2 (7 bases). The receptor's source is a female donor with Graves disease. The sequenced sample was peripheral blood mononuclear cells (PBMCs), obtained when the disease was refractory, from a patient treated with antithyroid drugs. The CDR3 bases are TGTGCCAGCAAGGGGGGGGGGGAGACCCAGTACTTC. Its translation: CASKGGGETQYF.